Here is one TCR beta chain with its context. RNA, at roughly 0.5 to 1 ug, was reverse transcribed with random hexamers. Amplification of TCR beta CDR3 spanned 54 Vbeta and 13 Jbeta via immunoSEQ multiplex PCR. TCRdb called the immunoSEQ multiplex PCR reads again in MiXCR, with one record for every CDR3 protein. The sample holds 160,000 or so distinct CDR3 sequences; 93% are singletons and the top ten take around 0.13%. These data come from a study of CD8 T cells in Susac syndrome. V lost 0 bases to trimming and J lost 4 bases, with 7 bases between them. The V gene's germline CDR1 is LGHDT and CDR2 YNNKEL (reference sequence). The CDR3 sequence is 14 residues long. Sequencing of TCR beta drew on CD8+ and CD4+ T cells from blood. Negative isolation was applied to CD8+ and CD4+ T cells, and FACS enrichment was applied to TEMRA cells.

Material: CD4+ T cells from PBMCs. The sequence came from a human donor in good health. The rearrangement links TRBV3-1 to TRBJ2-4, with a possible D match to TRBD1 (5 bases). DNA for the CDR3: TGTGCCAGCAGCCAAGAGGACACGAAAAACATTCAGTACTTC. Its protein product is CASSQEDTKNIQYF.